One sample yielded the 26 T cell receptor beta chains listed below, sequenced in a study of resident and recirculating memory T cells in vitiligo. Only in-frame clones appear in the TCRdb table, and some are missing; sequencing was by immunoSEQ multiplex PCR. The repertoire holds more than 35,000 clones, with approximately 91% as singletons. Sequencing input: blood. These receptors were taken from a male donor with vitiligo.

The chain recombines TRBV7-2 with TRBJ2-2; possible D gene TRBD2, 6 bases. The V end was cut by 2 bases, the J end by 4 bases, with 20 bases between. This CDR3 comprises 18 residues. CDR1 and CDR2 (germline): SGHTA, FQGNSA. The CDR3 sequence is CASSLRGPGPGGTGELFF. CDR3 sequence (DNA): TGTGCCAGCAGCTTACGCGGACCGGGTCCCGGGGGCACCGGGGAGCTGTTTTTT.

The chain joins TRBV9 to TRBJ2-3, with TRBD2 identical over 11 bases. The CDR3 has 19 amino acids. Germline CDR1 and CDR2: SGDLS and YYNGEE. After removal of 4 bases from V and 5 bases from J, the junction contained 18 bases not matched to a gene. CDR3 coding DNA: TGTGCCAGCAGCCCCGAGGGTAGCGGGGGGGCCGCTATGAGAGATACGCAGTATTTT. Translated: CASSPEGSGGAAMRDTQYF. The variable domain in full, with the rest retrieved from reference TRBV9 and TRBJ2-3, is DSGVTQTPKHLITATGQRVTLRCSPRSGDLSVYWYQQSLDQGLQFLIQYYNGEERAKGNILERFSAQQFPDLHSELNLSSLELGDSALYFCASSPEGSGGAAMRDTQYFGPGTRLTVL.

This chain uses TRBV27 with TRBJ1-3; TRBD1 agrees at 9 bases. The CDR3 has 20 amino acids. The junction had 22 bases not matched to a gene; V was cut back by 3 bases and J by 7 bases. Germline V gene data show CDR1 as MNHEY and CDR2 as SMNVEV (reference sequence). The CDR3 here is CASSFYLCEALGQGPNTIYF. The CDR3, as DNA: TGTGCCAGCAGTTTTTATTTGTGTGAAGCTCTGGGACAGGGACCGAACACCATATATTTT.

V is TRBV7-9 and J is TRBJ2-7; 7 positions match TRBD1. V lost 7 bases to trimming and J lost 2 bases; unmatched junction nucleotides: 8. CDR1 and CDR2 (germline): SEHNR, FQNEAQ (reference sequence). The length of the CDR3 is 14 residues. The CDR3 nucleotides are TGTGCCAGCACCCCCCGGGACAGCGCCTACGAGCAGTACTTC. Translation: CASTPRDSAYEQYF.

The chain carries TRBV7-8 and TRBJ1-2, with D unresolved. Germline CDR1 SGHVS, CDR2 FQNEAQ. Between the trimmed V and J ends, which lost 1 base and 4 bases, there was a span of 10 bases. CDR3 size: 14 residues. In DNA form, the CDR3 reads TGTGCCAGCAGCTTAGGGCACCGGGGCTATGGCTACACCTTC. This sequence encodes CASSLGHRGYGYTF.

The chain recombines TRBV7-2 with TRBJ1-3; D remains ambiguous. Trimming left V 2 bases short and J 0 bases short, with 2 bases between. CDR1 and CDR2 from the germline V gene are SGHTA and FQGNSA. The CDR3 totals 13 residues. The CDR3 sequence is CASSLYSGNTIYF. Written as DNA, the CDR3 is TGTGCCAGCAGCTTATACTCTGGAAACACCATATATTTT.

The V call is TRBV5-4, the J call TRBJ2-5; 10 nucleotides line up with TRBD1. Germline values: CDR1 SGHNT, CDR2 YYREEE (reference sequence). There are 15 residues in the CDR3. With V trimmed by 2 bases and J by 5 bases, 6 bases remained unmatched. The CDR3 nucleotides are TGTGCCAGCAGCTTTGGGACAGGGGTGATTGAGACCCAGTACTTC. Translated: CASSFGTGVIETQYF. Looking up the rest from reference TRBV5-4 and TRBJ2-5 gives the full variable domain: ETGVTQSPTHLIKTRGQQVTLRCSSQSGHNTVSWYQQALGQGPQFIFQYYREEENGRGNFPPRFSGLQFPNYSSELNVNALELDDSALYLCASSFGTGVIETQYFGPGTRLLVL.

J is TRBJ2-3 and V is TRBV9; D remains unclear. Germline V gene sequence: CDR1 SGDLS, CDR2 YYNGEE. The CDR3 covers 14 residues. Trimming left V 0 bases short and J 2 bases short, with 7 bases between. CDR3 coding DNA: TGTGCCAGCAGCGTAGACAGCCTCACAGATACGCAGTATTTT. As protein: CASSVDSLTDTQYF.

The gene calls are TRBV6-1 and TRBJ1-5; D uncertain. The V gene lost 7 bases and the J gene lost 3 bases, with 16 bases spanning the gap. CDR1 is MNHNS and CDR2 is SASEGT in the germline V gene. The CDR3 is made up of 15 amino acids. The CDR3 DNA sequence: TGTGCCAGCATTCCGTTCAGAAACCTCAATCAGCCCCAGCATTTT. It is translated as CASIPFRNLNQPQHF.

This rearrangement joins TRBV2 to TRBJ2-7, with TRBD2 matching 7 bases. The germline CDR1 and CDR2 sequences are SNHLY and FYNNEI. This CDR3 is 16 amino acids long. J lost 0 bases, V lost 4 bases, and 9 bases had no gene match. The CDR3 sequence is CASSAWLADYSYEQYF. The CDR3 DNA follows: TGTGCCAGCAGTGCATGGCTAGCGGACTACTCCTACGAGCAGTACTTC.

This sequence joins TRBV21-1 and TRBJ1-5; the table's D call TRBD1 went unverified against the DNA. TRBV21-1 is given as a pseudogene. The CDR3 has 19 residues. The CDR3 region is CASSKYFPVYRGFDQPQHF. The CDR3 nucleotides read TGTGCCAGCAGCAAATACTTCCCGGTGTACAGGGGATTTGATCAGCCCCAGCATTTT.

The CDR3 bases are TGTGCCAGCTCACCTATTTACACCGGGGAGCTGTTTTTT. Its translation is CASSPIYTGELFF. The chain employs TRBV18 and TRBJ2-2; D gene uncertain. The germline gives CDR1 KGHSH, CDR2 LQKENI. This CDR3 comprises 13 residues. V was clipped by 3 bases and J by 3 bases, with 5 bases between them.

This clone appeared once. This chain joins TRBV5-1 and TRBJ2-5; 13 nucleotides match TRBD2. Looked up from germline, CDR1 is SGHRS and CDR2 is YFSETQ. CDR3 size: 17 residues. The J segment lost 2 bases and the V segment lost 0 bases, leaving 4 bases of the junction unmatched. This CDR3 is CASSLGWGLAGQETQYF. The CDR3 region has the DNA TGCGCCAGCAGCTTGGGGTGGGGACTAGCGGGGCAAGAGACCCAGTACTTC.

Written as DNA, the CDR3 is TGTGCCAGCAGCCCGCCGGGGTGGGCCACCAATTCACCCCTCCACTTT. Translated, it gives CASSPPGWATNSPLHF. The V and J genes are TRBV5-6 and TRBJ1-6; D call uncertain. Germline CDR1 SGHDT, CDR2 YYEEEE. Trimming removed 4 bases from V and 7 bases from J, with 18 bases in between. The CDR3 covers 16 residues.

V and J are TRBV9 and TRBJ2-5; TRBD2 aligns across 9 bases. The germline V gene has CDR1 SGDLS and CDR2 YYNGEE. The CDR3 totals 16 residues. V was clipped by 0 bases and J by 4 bases; unmatched bases: 7. The CDR3 region is CASSVEGGGASETQYF. Here the CDR3 DNA reads TGTGCCAGCAGCGTAGAGGGCGGGGGGGCCTCAGAGACCCAGTACTTC. Full variable domain (missing parts from reference TRBV9 and TRBJ2-5): DSGVTQTPKHLITATGQRVTLRCSPRSGDLSVYWYQQSLDQGLQFLIQYYNGEERAKGNILERFSAQQFPDLHSELNLSSLELGDSALYFCASSVEGGGASETQYFGPGTRLLVL.

The chain employs TRBV5-4 and TRBJ2-4; D possibly corresponds to TRBD2 (5 bases). Germline V gives CDR1 SGHNT, CDR2 YYREEE (reference sequence). There are 14 residues in the CDR3. Trimming stripped 4 bases from V and 1 base from J, with 9 bases between. The CDR3 here is CASSGGGAKNIQYF. The CDR3 DNA sequence: TGTGCCAGCAGCGGAGGCGGGGCCAAAAACATTCAGTACTTC.

The J gene is TRBJ2-7, the V gene TRBV18, with a weak D call TRBD2 (6 bases). The CDR3 covers 13 residues. Germline values: CDR1 KGHSH, CDR2 LQKENI. Trimming left V 2 bases short and J 4 bases short, with 9 bases between. CDR3 DNA: TGTGCCAGCTCACCAGCACTAGCTTACGAGCAGTACTTC. It yields the protein CASSPALAYEQYF.

The chain joins TRBV7-2 to TRBJ2-5, with D possibly TRBD1 on 5 matching bases. Germline lookup yields CDR1 SGHTA and CDR2 FQGNSA. Trimming cost V 1 base and J 5 bases, with 11 bases left between them. This CDR3 has 14 residues. CDR3 bases: TGTGCCAGCAGCTTAGATCAGGGTCCCGAGACCCAGTACTTC. This translates into CASSLDQGPETQYF.

V is TRBV2 and J is TRBJ2-5, with TRBD1 identical over 7 bases. The length of the CDR3 is 13 residues. Germline CDR1 SNHLY, CDR2 FYNNEI. V lost 9 bases and J lost 2; bases outside the gene matches: 6. CDR3 amino acids: CASQTGLQETQYF. Written as DNA, the CDR3 is TGTGCCAGTCAGACAGGGTTACAAGAGACCCAGTACTTC.

The chain employs TRBV11-2 and TRBJ2-7; TRBD1 matches 8 bases. With 4 bases clipped from V and 5 bases from J, the junction kept 10 bases outside the gene matches. Germline assignment: CDR1 SGHAT and CDR2 FQNNGV. The CDR3 consists of 15 residues. The CDR3 spells CASSSLGQGFNEQYF. For the CDR3, the DNA is TGTGCCAGCAGCTCGCTCGGACAGGGTTTCAACGAGCAGTACTTC.

This sequence joins TRBV7-2 and TRBJ2-2; 8 bases agree with TRBD2. Trimming removed 5 bases from V and 6 bases from J; junction bases left unmatched: 8. The CDR3 is made up of 15 amino acids. CDR1 and CDR2 from the germline V gene are SGHTA and FQGNSA. The chain's CDR3 is CASSGAGVGAGELFF. The DNA of the CDR3 is TGTGCCAGCAGCGGAGCGGGGGTTGGGGCCGGGGAGCTGTTTTTT.

The CDR3 region is CASSGASRTSYTGELFF. The DNA of the CDR3 is TGCGCCAGCAGCGGAGCCTCGCGGACTAGCTACACCGGGGAGCTGTTTTTT. The chain recombines TRBV5-1 with TRBJ2-2; TRBD2 agrees at 8 bases. There are 17 residues in the CDR3. Per germline, CDR1 SGHRS and CDR2 YFSETQ. Losses at the gene ends were 4 bases for V and 3 bases for J; bases not matched to a gene: 11. Combining the CDR3 with reference TRBV5-1 and TRBJ2-2 gives the whole variable domain KAGVTQTPRYLIKTRGQQVTLSCSPISGHRSVSWYQQTPGQGLQFLFEYFSETQRNKGNFPGRFSGRQFSNSRSEMNVSTLELGDSALYLCASSGASRTSYTGELFFGEGSRLTVL.

The chain uses TRBV6-4 and TRBJ2-3; D is perhaps TRBD1 (7 bases). There are 13 residues in the CDR3. The germline V and J ends were trimmed by 2 bases and 5 bases, with 8 bases remaining between them. Looked up from germline, CDR1 is MRHNA and CDR2 is SNTAGT. CDR3 in DNA: TGTGCCAGCAGTGACCAGGGGGGAGATACGCAGTATTTT. It encodes CASSDQGGDTQYF.

The rearrangement links TRBV18 to TRBJ2-7; 8 bases map to TRBD1. This CDR3 region has 14 residues. From germline, CDR1 is KGHSH and CDR2 LQKENI. V lost 6 bases to trimming and J lost 9 bases; unmatched junction nucleotides: 13. The CDR3 DNA is TGTGCCAGCTCGCCCGGACAGGGACCCGCCGGGCAGTACTTC. Translated: CASSPGQGPAGQYF. Variable domain in full (rest from reference TRBV18 and TRBJ2-7): NAGVMQNPRHLVRRRGQEARLRCSPMKGHSHVYWYRQLPEEGLKFMVYLQKENIIDESGMPKERFSAEFPKEGPSILRIQQVVRGDSAAYFCASSPGQGPAGQYFGPGTRLTVT.

V gene TRBV6-5 combines with J gene TRBJ1-2; 7 bases line up with TRBD1. V dropped 2 bases and J dropped 11; count of bases not matched to a gene: 8. The CDR3 consists of 13 residues. Germline V gives CDR1 MNHEY, CDR2 SVGAGI. The CDR3 loop is CASSYKKGAEYTF. The DNA of the CDR3 is TGTGCCAGCAGTTACAAAAAGGGGGCCGAGTACACCTTC.

The chain employs TRBV5-4 and TRBJ2-1, with 7 bases aligning to TRBD2. This CDR3 spans 16 amino acids. J was trimmed by 0 bases and V by 4 bases; bases with no gene match: 7. Germline CDR1 reads SGHNT; CDR2 reads YYREEE (reference sequence). CDR3 region: CASSPAGRRSYNEQFF. As DNA, the CDR3 is TGTGCCAGCAGCCCAGCGGGGCGCCGCTCCTACAATGAGCAGTTCTTC.